These 14 T cell receptor beta chains were all obtained from the same sample, sequenced in a study of blood T cells in healthy people across ages. A second PCR of 7 to 11 cycles used a sample-barcoded 5' primer and a J-beta primer mix. One entry per CDR3 protein results from TCRdb running MiXCR on the 5' RACE reads. The sample has roughly 1 million distinct CDR3 sequences, under 30% seen once; the top ten hold approximately 0.75%. The sample was also linked to a second study, of T cells of mothers and their children.

The specimen sequenced was blood. The receptor set was obtained from a girl aged 2 to 10 in good health.

The chain uses TRBV5-1 and TRBJ1-6; no clear D. The V end lost 6 bases, the J end lost 6 bases, and 13 bases lay between the germline ends. This CDR3 has 14 amino acids. Germline lookup yields CDR1 SGHRS and CDR2 YFSETQ. CDR3 sequence: CASNPGLSNSPLHF. The CDR3 DNA follows: TGCGCCAGCAATCCCGGGTTAAGTAATTCACCCCTCCACTTT.

This clonotype was recorded a few times. V is TRBV12-3 or TRBV12-4 and J is TRBJ2-5; D possibly corresponds to TRBD2 (6 bases). Trimming shortened V by 6 bases and J by 5 bases, and 16 bases separated the two germline ends. This CDR3 region has 14 residues. The CDR3 protein is CASSLGLHVETQYF. The CDR3 region has the DNA TGTGCCAGCAGCCTGGGACTTCATGTGGAGACCCAGTACTTC.

A few counts support this clonotype. One end of the junction does not line up with germline, which may come from a read error. This chain's CDR3 is CASSEENPNTIYF. The DNA of the CDR3 is TGTGCCAGCAGCGAAGAAAACCCAAACACCATATATTTT. The rearrangement joins TRBV4-2 to TRBJ1-3; no firm D call. The CDR3 sequence is 13 residues long. The germline gives CDR1 LGHNA, CDR2 YNFKEQ.

This clonotype has just a few counts. This rearrangement joins TRBV6-1 to TRBJ1-1; 7 bases align to TRBD1. The CDR3 runs to 16 residues. V was clipped by 1 base and J by 1 base; unmatched bases: 6. Germline CDR1 MNHNS, CDR2 SASEGT. The CDR3 DNA reads TGTGCCAGCAGTGAAGTTACGACAGGGCGGAACACTGAAGCTTTCTTT. Protein: CASSEVTTGRNTEAFF.

The rearrangement links TRBV13 to TRBJ2-1; D may be TRBD2 (5 bases). The CDR3 has 15 residues. Trimming stripped 4 bases from V and 2 bases from J, with 12 bases between. Germline V lookup: CDR1 PRHDT, CDR2 FYEKMQ (reference sequence). CDR3 nucleotides: TGTGCCAGCAGCTCGCTAGCACTCCCCTACAATGAGCAGTTCTTC. Translating it yields CASSSLALPYNEQFF.

This clonotype was observed a few times. The gene calls are TRBV2 and TRBJ2-5, with D unresolved. The J call may be in error: the DNA end matches TRBJ2-7 better. The CDR3 contains 12 residues. Germline V CDR1 and CDR2: SNHLY, FYNNEI. The CDR3 here is CASSDGLYEQYF. Here the CDR3 DNA reads TGTGCCAGCAGTGATGGCCTATACGAGCAGTACTTC.

The chain links TRBV12-3 or TRBV12-4 to TRBJ1-6; D ambiguous. Trimming shortened V by 7 bases and J by 6 bases, and 22 bases separated the two germline ends. The CDR3 sequence is 17 residues long. The chain's CDR3 is CASTTVGRPPFNSPLHF. The CDR3 DNA follows: TGTGCCAGCACCACGGTCGGACGTCCGCCCTTTAATTCACCCCTCCACTTT.

This clonotype was recorded at least ten times. This rearrangement joins TRBV10-1 to TRBJ2-2; D is uncertain. Per the germline V gene, CDR1 is WNHNN and CDR2 is SYGVQD (reference sequence). V was pared by 0 bases and J by 2 bases, with 10 bases between. This CDR3 has 16 residues. The CDR3 loop reads CASSESPQINTGELFF. The DNA for the CDR3 is TGCGCCAGCAGTGAGTCCCCACAGATAAACACCGGGGAGCTGTTTTTT.

The V gene is TRBV11-1, the J gene TRBJ2-1, with TRBD2 identical over 15 bases. Germline values: CDR1 SGHAT, CDR2 FQDESV (reference sequence). The CDR3 runs to 21 residues. With 1 base clipped from V and 7 bases from J, the junction kept 17 bases outside the gene matches. The CDR3 nucleotides are TGTGCCAGCAGCTTAGGCGGCGGACAGCTTGGGACTAGCGGGAGGAAGAATGAGCAGTTCTTC. Protein product: CASSLGGGQLGTSGRKNEQFF.

The V gene is TRBV7-9, the J gene TRBJ2-3; no firm D call. Germline CDR1 is SEHNR and CDR2 is FQNEAQ (reference sequence). The CDR3 contains 11 residues. V lost 5 bases, J lost 8 bases, and 8 bases lay in between. The CDR3 here is CASSPSTTQYF. In nucleotides, the CDR3 is TGTGCCAGCAGCCCTTCCACTACGCAGTATTTT. The full variable domain, completed using reference TRBV7-9 and TRBJ2-3, is DTGVSQNPRHKITKRGQNVTFRCDPISEHNRLYWYRQTLGQGPEFLTYFQNEAQLEKSRLLSDRFSAERPKGSFSTLEIQRTEQGDSAMYLCASSPSTTQYFGPGTRLTVL.

The rearrangement joins TRBV11-2 to TRBJ2-1; 8 bases map to TRBD1. CDR1 is SGHAT and CDR2 is FQNNGV in the germline V gene. V dropped 5 bases and J dropped 7; count of bases not matched to a gene: 10. This CDR3 is built from 15 residues. The CDR3 region has the DNA TGTGCCAGCAGCGGGGACAGGAGGGGCCTGAATGAGCAGTTCTTC. It encodes CASSGDRRGLNEQFF.

This clonotype was picked up a small number of times. This chain links TRBV7-2 with TRBJ2-6; D is uncertain. Germline lookup yields CDR1 SGHTA and CDR2 FQGNSA. Trimming shortened V by 3 bases and J by 0 bases, and 9 bases separated the two germline ends. CDR3 length: 16 residues. The CDR3 loop reads CASSFSVSSGANVLTF. The CDR3 region has the DNA TGTGCCAGCAGCTTCAGCGTCAGCTCTGGGGCCAACGTCCTGACTTTC.

V and J are TRBV7-9 and TRBJ1-4; no clear D. V was trimmed by 7 bases and J by 6 bases, leaving 12 bases between them. Per the germline V gene, CDR1 is SEHNR and CDR2 is FQNEAQ (reference sequence). The CDR3 length is 13 residues. The CDR3 coding sequence is TGTGCCAGCATAAGAGGGAATGATGAAAAACTGTTTTTT. It yields the protein CASIRGNDEKLFF. Full variable domain (rest looked up from reference TRBV7-9 and TRBJ1-4): DTGVSQNPRHKITKRGQNVTFRCDPISEHNRLYWYRQTLGQGPEFLTYFQNEAQLEKSRLLSDRFSAERPKGSFSTLEIQRTEQGDSAMYLCASIRGNDEKLFFGSGTQLSVL.

This clonotype is a singleton in its sample. V gene TRBV20-1 combines with J gene TRBJ1-2; no clear D gene. The germline V gene has CDR1 DFQATT and CDR2 SNEGSKA (reference sequence). The V end was cut by 3 bases, the J end by 5 bases, with 10 bases between. CDR3 length: 12 residues. The CDR3 loop reads CSARPSGYGYTF. CDR3 DNA sequence: TGCAGTGCTAGGCCCTCTGGGTATGGCTACACCTTC.